The present TCR beta chain was sequenced within a study of blood T cells in healthy people across ages. Then a second PCR, running roughly 7 to 11 cycles, was carried out with a sample-barcoded 5' primer and a J-beta primer mix. Every individual sample yielded 3 million or more paired-end reads (each containing CDR3). TCRdb fed the 5' RACE reads into MiXCR, producing one record per CDR3 protein. The data contain approximately 800,000 distinct CDR3 sequences, more than 45% of them singletons. Points from the study as a whole: Measured against age, TCR beta diversity per million T cells decreased in a roughly linear manner. Unsorted PBMC input precluded a conclusive naive versus antigen-experienced comparison.

Germline values: CDR1 MDHEN, CDR2 SYDVKM. The CDR3 spans 16 residues. Trimming took off 2 bases at V and 8 bases at J, with 19 bases between the two ends. No fewer than 6 micrograms of total RNA were isolated from every sample. A few counts support this clonotype. The antigen remains undetermined. The sample comprised blood. This TCR was sampled from a man between 25 and 39 years old in good health. The V gene is TRBV28, the J gene TRBJ2-1, with D possibly matching TRBD2 (6 bases). The CDR3 DNA is TGTGCCAGCAGTTTAGTAGGAGGGAGCCTTCGAGATGAGCAGTTCTTC. Its translation is CASSLVGGSLRDEQFF.